These 15 T cell receptor beta chains were sequenced from one sample in a study of T cells in Graves' hyperthyroidism and ophthalmopathy (dated by TCRdb to between 2018 and 2020). The library was built by means of multiplex PCR. These reads were obtained on an Illumina HiSeq 2000. The TCR beta CDR3 regions were amplified from RNA transcripts. The TCR CDR3 was subjected to a first round of RT-PCR using the HTBI primer set and the Qiagen OneStep RT-PCR kit. Using fastp at Q25 and MiXCR, TCRdb reprocessed the public reads and kept productive beta chains. Under each unique CDR3 protein, matching rows form one entry showing the most common genes and DNA. Recorded for this sample are hundreds of thousands of distinct CDR3 sequences; 35% of them occurred a single time. The top ten hold approximately 31% of the sample. Sequenced: blood. The receptors shown here come from a woman aged 40 to 50 with Graves' hyperthyroidism.

This rearrangement joins TRBV7-2 to TRBJ1-2; D might be TRBD1 (5 bases). The CDR3 totals 17 residues. The ends were cut back, 5 bases at V and 4 bases at J, with 23 bases in the middle. The germline gives CDR1 SGHTA, CDR2 FQGNSA. The CDR3 sequence is CASSLLSGGYDLYGYTF. For the CDR3, the DNA is TGTGCCAGCAGCCTCCTGAGCGGGGGGTATGACCTCTATGGCTACACCTTC. Complete variable domain (other parts from reference TRBV7-2 and TRBJ1-2): GAGVSQSPSNKVTEKGKDVELRCDPISGHTALYWYRQSLGQGLEFLIYFQGNSAPDKSGLPSDRFSAERTGGSVSTLTIQRTQQEDSAVYLCASSLLSGGYDLYGYTFGSGTRLTVV.

In its sample, this clonotype was seen many times. CDR3: CASRQRETQYF. The CDR3 nucleotides are TGTGCCAGCAGACAGCGGGAGACCCAGTACTTC. This chain joins TRBV12-3 or TRBV12-4 and TRBJ2-5; possibly TRBD2 for D (5 bases). Between the trimmed V and J ends, which lost 6 bases and 5 bases, there was a span of 7 bases. CDR3 length: 11 amino acids.

The chain joins TRBV5-1 to TRBJ1-5, with D perhaps matching TRBD1 (5 bases). Germline assignment: CDR1 SGHRS and CDR2 YFSETQ. Trimming took off 5 bases at V and 5 bases at J, with 14 bases between the two ends. The CDR3 has 14 residues. CDR3 nucleotides: TGCGCCAGCAGTTTGTGGGGCGTTGATCAGCCCCAGCATTTT. It codes for CASSLWGVDQPQHF.

This clonotype was counted many times. The rearrangement joins TRBV6-6 to TRBJ1-2; D may be TRBD1 (6 bases). Trimming left V 6 bases short and J 4 bases short, with 18 bases between. Germline-derived CDR1 and CDR2 are MNHNY and SVGAGI (reference sequence). The CDR3 loop spans 15 amino acids. In DNA, the CDR3 is TGTGCCAGCAGCCTACAGGGTTTGGTGTCCTATGGCTACACCTTC. It is translated as CASSLQGLVSYGYTF.

This clonotype was observed at least ten times. The chain joins TRBV24-1 to TRBJ1-5; perhaps TRBD1 as D (5 bases). The CDR3 is 13 residues long. Trimming took 7 bases from V and 4 from J, leaving 10 bases between them. Germline assignment: CDR1 KGHDR and CDR2 SFDVKD. CDR3 nucleotide sequence: TGTGCCACCAGGGGACCCGGGAATCAGCCCCAGCATTTT. It codes for CATRGPGNQPQHF.

In regard to this clonotype: This may come from a read error, since a much larger clone is one base off. The CDR3 loop is CSARGRGDHEQYF. The CDR3 coding sequence is TGCAGTGCTAGGGGCAGGGGGGACCACGAGCAGTACTTC. The rearrangement links TRBV20-1 to TRBJ2-7, with TRBD1 as a possible D gene (7 bases). CDR1 and CDR2 from the germline V gene are DFQATT and SNEGSKA (reference sequence). This CDR3 contains 13 residues. The V gene lost 3 bases and the J gene lost 5 bases, with 14 bases spanning the gap.

The chain uses TRBV20-1 and TRBJ1-1; 8 bases agree with TRBD1. V lost 5 bases, J lost 6 bases, and 14 bases stayed unmatched. CDR1 and CDR2 from the germline V gene are DFQATT and SNEGSKA (reference sequence). The CDR3 covers 15 residues. The CDR3 sequence is CSARFFGQGFPEAFF. For the CDR3, the DNA is TGCAGTGCTCGTTTCTTCGGACAGGGCTTTCCTGAAGCTTTCTTT.

This clonotype was detected ten times or more. The rearrangement joins TRBV7-9 to TRBJ1-1; TRBD1 is a possible D gene (5 bases). Looked up from germline, CDR1 is SEHNR and CDR2 is FQNEAQ (reference sequence). V dropped 4 bases and J dropped 10 bases, with 19 bases sitting between them. This CDR3 comprises 14 residues. CDR3 protein: CASSSYQAGGGAFF. CDR3 DNA sequence: TGTGCCAGCAGCTCGTACCAGGCAGGTGGGGGAGCTTTCTTT.

Concerning this clonotype: A much larger clone sits a single nucleotide away, making a read error possible. The J gene is TRBJ2-7, the V gene TRBV2; D may be TRBD2 (6 bases). Germline V gene sequence: CDR1 SNHLY, CDR2 FYNNEI. This CDR3 has 12 residues. Trimming removed 8 bases at V and 5 bases at J, with 13 bases between. The chain's CDR3 is CASGTGVNEQYF. The CDR3 DNA reads TGTGCCAGCGGGACTGGAGTTAACGAGCAGTACTTC.

This clonotype was seen many times. CDR3 DNA: TGTGCCAGCAGCTTGGGTGACAGCCGCCAAGAGACCCAGTACTTC. Protein: CASSLGDSRQETQYF. The chain joins TRBV7-9 to TRBJ2-5, with a weak D call TRBD1 (5 bases). Germline-derived CDR1 and CDR2 are SEHNR and FQNEAQ (reference sequence). Trimming stripped 3 bases from V and 1 base from J, with 12 bases between. The CDR3 contains 15 residues.

This clonotype was counted at least ten times. The chain links TRBV19 to TRBJ1-1; D uncertain. Germline loops: CDR1 LNHDA, CDR2 SQIVND (reference sequence). The V end was cut by 0 bases, the J end by 2 bases, with 4 bases between. The CDR3 is 13 amino acids. This chain's CDR3 is CASSIDRNTEAFF. The CDR3 bases are TGTGCCAGTAGTATAGACAGAAACACTGAAGCTTTCTTT.

As for this clonotype: This may arise from a read error, as a much more abundant clone is one base away. This rearrangement joins TRBV5-5 to TRBJ2-7; 8 bases match TRBD1. With 4 bases clipped from V and 5 bases from J, the junction kept 8 bases outside the gene matches. This CDR3 contains 14 residues. Germline CDR1 and CDR2: SGHKS and YYEKEE (reference sequence). CDR3 bases: TGTGCCAGCAGCCACCGGGACAGGAGGGACGAGCAGTACTTC. Amino acids: CASSHRDRRDEQYF.

The rearrangement joins TRBV6-5 to TRBJ2-7, with 9 positions matching TRBD1. CDR1 and CDR2 from the germline V gene are MNHEY and SVGAGI. V lost 0 bases to trimming and J lost 5 bases; unmatched junction nucleotides: 2. The CDR3 consists of 14 residues. The CDR3 loop reads CASSYSGTGNEQYF. The CDR3 coding sequence is TGTGCCAGCAGTTACTCAGGGACAGGGAACGAGCAGTACTTC.

This clonotype was picked up a small number of times. At one end the junction does not follow the germline gene, possibly because of a read error. This chain uses TRBV7-8 with TRBJ1-5, with D maybe TRBD1 (6 bases). This CDR3 is built from 15 residues. CDR1 SGHVS and CDR2 FQNEAQ come from the germline V gene. The CDR3 is CANSPTGYSNQPQHF. CDR3 nucleotides: TGTGCCAACAGCCCCACAGGGTATAGCAATCAGCCCCAGCATTTT.

The genes are TRBV29-1 and TRBJ2-2; no clear D gene. V lost 5 bases and J 7 bases, leaving 8 bases between the germline ends. Looked up from germline, CDR1 is SQVTM and CDR2 is ANQGSEA. CDR3 size: 11 residues. CDR3: CSVQWVGELFF. The CDR3 DNA reads TGCAGCGTTCAGTGGGTCGGGGAGCTGTTTTTT.